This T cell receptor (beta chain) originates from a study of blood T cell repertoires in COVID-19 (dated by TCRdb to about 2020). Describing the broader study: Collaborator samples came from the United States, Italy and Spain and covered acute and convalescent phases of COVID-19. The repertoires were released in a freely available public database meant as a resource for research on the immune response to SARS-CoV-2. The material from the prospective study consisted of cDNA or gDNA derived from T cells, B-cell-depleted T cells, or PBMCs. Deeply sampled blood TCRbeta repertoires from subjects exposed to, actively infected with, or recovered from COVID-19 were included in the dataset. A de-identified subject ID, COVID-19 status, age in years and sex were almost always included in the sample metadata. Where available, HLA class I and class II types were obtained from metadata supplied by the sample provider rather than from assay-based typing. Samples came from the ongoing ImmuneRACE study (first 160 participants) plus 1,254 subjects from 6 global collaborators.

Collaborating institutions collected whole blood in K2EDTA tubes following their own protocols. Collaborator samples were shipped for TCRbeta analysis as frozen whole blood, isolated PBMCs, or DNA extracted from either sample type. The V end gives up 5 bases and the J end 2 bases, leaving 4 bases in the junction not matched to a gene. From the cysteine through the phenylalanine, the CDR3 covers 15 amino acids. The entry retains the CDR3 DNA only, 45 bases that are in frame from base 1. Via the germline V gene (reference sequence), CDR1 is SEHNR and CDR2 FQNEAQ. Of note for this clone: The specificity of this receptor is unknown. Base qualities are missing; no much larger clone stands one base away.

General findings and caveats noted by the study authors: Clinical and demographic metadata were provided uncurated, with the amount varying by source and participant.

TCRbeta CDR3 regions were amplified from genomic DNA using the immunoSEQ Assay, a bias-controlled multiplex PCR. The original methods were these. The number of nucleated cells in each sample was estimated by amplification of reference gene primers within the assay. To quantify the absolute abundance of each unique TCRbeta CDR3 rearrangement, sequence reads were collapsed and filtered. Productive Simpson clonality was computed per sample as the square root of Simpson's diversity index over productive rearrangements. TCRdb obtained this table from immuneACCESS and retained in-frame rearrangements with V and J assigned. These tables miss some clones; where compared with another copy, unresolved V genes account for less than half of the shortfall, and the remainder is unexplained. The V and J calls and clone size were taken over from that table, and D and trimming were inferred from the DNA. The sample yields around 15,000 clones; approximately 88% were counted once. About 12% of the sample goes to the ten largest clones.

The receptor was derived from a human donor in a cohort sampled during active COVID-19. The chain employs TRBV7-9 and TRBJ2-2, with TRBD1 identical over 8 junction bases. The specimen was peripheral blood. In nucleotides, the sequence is TGTGCCAGCAGCGTATCAGGGGGCAACACCGGGGAGCTGTTTTTT. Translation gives CASSVSGGNTGELFF.